This T cell receptor beta chain emerged from a study of cytomegalovirus exposure and HLA in healthy donors. Whole-study results and caveats: V- and J-gene trimming in TCR beta was tied to a missense DCLRE1C variant by an analysis performed later. A later analysis found that most CMV-associated TCR beta chains appeared HLA-restricted. A later analysis showed HLA-associated TCR beta chains outstripping equally common others in clonal expansion.

CDR3 length: 14 residues. The germline gives CDR1 SGHKS, CDR2 YYEKEE (reference sequence). The V gene end was trimmed by 2 bases and the J gene end by 3 bases; junction bases not matched to a gene: 5. The PCR used 60 Vbeta and 13 Jbeta primers. TCRdb keeps only in-frame clones here, not all; method: immunoSEQ multiplex PCR. The sample contains 160,000 or so clones, more than 60% of which appear only once. Unrecorded immune exposure was likely among donors, who were nominally healthy when sampled. As regards this clone: The antigen remains unidentified.

The sequenced sample consisted of PBMCs. The source is a human donor in good health. The rearrangement uses TRBV5-5 and TRBJ2-7; 7 positions match TRBD1. Here the CDR3 reads CASSFTRDSYEQYF. The CDR3, as DNA: TGTGCCAGCAGCTTTACCCGGGACAGCTACGAGCAGTACTTC.